These T cell receptor beta chains were read from a single sample in a study of CD8 T cells in Susac syndrome. TCRdb fed the immunoSEQ multiplex PCR reads into MiXCR, producing one record per CDR3 protein. The profile shows approximately 180,000 distinct CDR3 sequences, about 93% of them singletons. The sequencing sample was made of CD4+ T cells from PBMCs. These receptor sequences come from a human donor with Susac syndrome. Each CDR3 is given with its conserved first and last residue. Fields, in order: CDR3 protein, D gene, V gene, J gene. D genes are given only for firm matches.

CDR3: CSARLEGSGANVLTF
D: NA
V: TRBV20-1
J: TRBJ2-6

CDR3: CASSQGGGLAGGLNEQFF
D: TRBD2
V: TRBV4-2
J: TRBJ2-1

CDR3: CASSLARGYNSPLHF
D: NA
V: TRBV7-8
J: TRBJ1-6

CDR3: CATSDPGSNEQFF
D: NA
V: TRBV24-1
J: TRBJ2-1

CDR3: CASIYPGSGEQYF
D: NA
V: TRBV6-2/TRBV6-3
J: TRBJ2-7

CDR3: CASSQGAWGQPTYEQYF
D: TRBD1
V: TRBV3-1
J: TRBJ2-7

CDR3: CASSQDRIQETQYF
D: NA
V: TRBV3-1
J: TRBJ2-5

CDR3: CASSQQGLDTEAFF
D: NA
V: TRBV3-1
J: TRBJ1-1

CDR3: CASSRTGEQETQYF
D: TRBD1
V: TRBV6-2/TRBV6-3
J: TRBJ2-5

CDR3: CSANKGQREQYF
D: NA
V: TRBV20-1
J: TRBJ2-7

CDR3: CASSPEFGVVTEAFF
D: NA
V: TRBV18
J: TRBJ1-1

CDR3: CASTLARRTEAFF
D: NA
V: TRBV12-3/TRBV12-4
J: TRBJ1-1

CDR3: CASSFPGIASGARETQYF
D: TRBD2
V: TRBV27
J: TRBJ2-5

CDR3: CSARGGTGAQPQHF
D: TRBD1
V: TRBV20-1
J: TRBJ1-5

CDR3: CSARGQREGRGNGYTF
D: NA
V: TRBV20-1
J: TRBJ1-2

CDR3: CASSLTTTNTEAFF
D: NA
V: TRBV5-1
J: TRBJ1-1

CDR3: CASREWHSYEQYF
D: NA
V: TRBV2
J: TRBJ2-7

CDR3: CASTPVAGRGTYEQYF
D: NA
V: TRBV6-2/TRBV6-3
J: TRBJ2-7